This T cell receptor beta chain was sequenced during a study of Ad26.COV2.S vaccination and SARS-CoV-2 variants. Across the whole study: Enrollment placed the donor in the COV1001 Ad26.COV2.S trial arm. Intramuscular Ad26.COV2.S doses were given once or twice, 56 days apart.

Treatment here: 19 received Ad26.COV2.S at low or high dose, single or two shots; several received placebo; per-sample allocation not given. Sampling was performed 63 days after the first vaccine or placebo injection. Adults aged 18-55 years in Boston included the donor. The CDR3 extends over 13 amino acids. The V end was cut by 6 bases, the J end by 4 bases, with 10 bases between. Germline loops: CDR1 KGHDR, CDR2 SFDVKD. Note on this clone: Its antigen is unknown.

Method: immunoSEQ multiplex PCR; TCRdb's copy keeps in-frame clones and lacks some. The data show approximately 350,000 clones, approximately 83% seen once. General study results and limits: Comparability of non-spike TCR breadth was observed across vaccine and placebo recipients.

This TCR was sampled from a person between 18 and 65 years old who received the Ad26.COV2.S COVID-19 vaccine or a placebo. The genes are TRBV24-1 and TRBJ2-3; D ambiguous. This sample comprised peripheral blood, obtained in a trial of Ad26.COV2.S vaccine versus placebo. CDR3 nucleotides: TGTGCCACCAGTCAGGCCGGCGCAGATACGCAGTATTTT. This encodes CATSQAGADTQYF.